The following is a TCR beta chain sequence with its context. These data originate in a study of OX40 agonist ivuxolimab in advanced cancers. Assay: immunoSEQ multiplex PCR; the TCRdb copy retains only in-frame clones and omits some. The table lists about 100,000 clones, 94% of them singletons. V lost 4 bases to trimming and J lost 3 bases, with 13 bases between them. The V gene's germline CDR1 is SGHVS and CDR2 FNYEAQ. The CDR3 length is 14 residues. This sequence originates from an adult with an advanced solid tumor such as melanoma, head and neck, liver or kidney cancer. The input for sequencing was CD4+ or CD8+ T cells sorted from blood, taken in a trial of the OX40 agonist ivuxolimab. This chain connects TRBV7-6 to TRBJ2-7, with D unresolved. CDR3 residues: CASSSANLVYEQYF. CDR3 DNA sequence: TGTGCCAGCAGCTCCGCAAACCTGGTCTACGAGCAGTACTTC.